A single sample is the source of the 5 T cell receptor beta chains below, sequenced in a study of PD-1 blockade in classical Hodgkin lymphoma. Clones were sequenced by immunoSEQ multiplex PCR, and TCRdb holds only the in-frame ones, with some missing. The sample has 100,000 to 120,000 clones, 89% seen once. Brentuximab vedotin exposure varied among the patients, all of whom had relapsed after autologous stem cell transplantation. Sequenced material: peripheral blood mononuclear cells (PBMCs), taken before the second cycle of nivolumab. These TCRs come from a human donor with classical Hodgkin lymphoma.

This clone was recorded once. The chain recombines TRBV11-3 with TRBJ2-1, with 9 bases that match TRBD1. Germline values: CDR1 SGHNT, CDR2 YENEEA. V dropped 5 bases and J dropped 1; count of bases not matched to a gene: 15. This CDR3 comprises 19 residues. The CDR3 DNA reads TGTGCCAGCAGCCCAGACCGGGGACAGGGCTTTATATCCTACAATGAGCAGTTCTTC. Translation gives CASSPDRGQGFISYNEQFF.

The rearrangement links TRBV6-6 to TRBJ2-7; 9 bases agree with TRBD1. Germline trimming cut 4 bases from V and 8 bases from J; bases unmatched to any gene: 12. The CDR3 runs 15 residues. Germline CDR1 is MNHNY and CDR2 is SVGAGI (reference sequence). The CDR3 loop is CASSLRRTGASKQYF. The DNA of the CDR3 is TGTGCCAGCAGTTTACGTAGGACAGGGGCTTCCAAGCAGTACTTC.

For the CDR3, the DNA is TGTGCCAGCAGCCAACTGGCCTGGACTAGCGAGATGGATACGCAGTATTTT. It yields the protein CASSQLAWTSEMDTQYF. The J gene is TRBJ2-3, the V gene TRBV11-1; TRBD2 matches 9 bases. V trimming: 5 bases; J trimming: 6 bases; junction bases outside the gene matches: 15. Germline lookup yields CDR1 SGHAT and CDR2 FQDESV (reference sequence). The CDR3 runs to 17 residues.

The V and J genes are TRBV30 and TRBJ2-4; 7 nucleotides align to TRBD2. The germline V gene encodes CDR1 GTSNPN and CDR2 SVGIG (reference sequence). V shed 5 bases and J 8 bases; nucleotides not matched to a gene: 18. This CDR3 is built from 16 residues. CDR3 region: CAWETGTAGGMDIQYF. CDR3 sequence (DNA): TGTGCCTGGGAGACCGGGACTGCCGGGGGGATGGACATTCAGTACTTC.

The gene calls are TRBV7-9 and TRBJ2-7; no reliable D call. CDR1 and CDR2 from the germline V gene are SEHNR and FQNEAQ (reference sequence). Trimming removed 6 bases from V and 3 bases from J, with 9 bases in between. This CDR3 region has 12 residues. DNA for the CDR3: TGTGCCAGCAGTTACGCGCTCTACGAGCAGTACTTC. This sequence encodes CASSYALYEQYF.